This T cell receptor beta chain was sequenced for a study of blood T cells in healthy people across ages. The ends were cut back, 6 bases at V and 3 bases at J, with 8 bases in the middle. CDR3 size: 11 residues. Germline CDR1 reads DFQATT; CDR2 reads SNEGSKA (reference sequence). The second PCR ran roughly 6 to 11 cycles with a sample-barcoded 5' primer and J-beta primers. TCRdb processed the 5' RACE reads anew with MiXCR; each CDR3 protein has one entry. The data hold about a million distinct CDR3 sequences, with 51% observed a single time. V is TRBV20-1 and J is TRBJ2-5; unclear D gene. The sample comprised blood. The receptor was isolated from a woman aged 60-75 years in good health. CDR3 amino acids: CSAIPKETQYF. The CDR3 DNA reads TGCAGTGCCATCCCCAAAGAGACCCAGTACTTC.